Listed below are T cell receptor beta chains from one sample, sequenced in a study of blood T cell repertoires in COVID-19. The table came from immunoSEQ multiplex PCR; TCRdb's copy has only in-frame clones and leaves some out. The sample includes 380,000 or so clones, 81% of them seen just once. The sample taken for sequencing was peripheral blood. These receptors were obtained from a human donor with acute or convalescent COVID-19. The donor label of this sample is uncertain. Both conserved end residues are part of each CDR3. Fields, in order: CDR3 DNA, CDR3 protein, clone size, J gene, V gene, D gene. The D gene is left open where the match is weak. Clone size is given for some rows only: seen once, a few or many times, or a class if the clone is expanded.

cdr3_nt: TGTGCCTGGAGTGTACCAGGGAATTCACCCCTCCACTTT
cdr3_aa: CAWSVPGNSPLHF
clone_size: .
j_call: TRBJ1-6
v_call: TRBV30
d_call: .

cdr3_nt: TGCAGCGTTGTTGGGAGGCCCTCTAAAGATTTCGGCTACACCTTC
cdr3_aa: CSVVGRPSKDFGYTF
clone_size: .
j_call: TRBJ1-2
v_call: TRBV29-1
d_call: .

cdr3_nt: TGTGCCATCAGCCGACAGGGGGGGAACACTGAAGCTTTCTTT
cdr3_aa: CAISRQGGNTEAFF
clone_size: .
j_call: TRBJ1-1
v_call: TRBV10-3
d_call: TRBD1

cdr3_nt: TGTGCCAGCGCCCAAAGGGGTGAGCTTCGGGCCAACCACAATGAGCAGTTCTTC
cdr3_aa: CASAQRGELRANHNEQFF
clone_size: .
j_call: TRBJ2-1
v_call: TRBV11-2
d_call: .

cdr3_nt: TGTGCCAGCAGCTTAGGCCGGGAGAAGGAGCAGTTCTTC
cdr3_aa: CASSLGREKEQFF
clone_size: few
j_call: TRBJ2-1
v_call: TRBV7-6
d_call: .

cdr3_nt: TGTGCCAGTAGTTTACAAGCGGGAGTCGGCAATGAGCAGTTCTTC
cdr3_aa: CASSLQAGVGNEQFF
clone_size: .
j_call: TRBJ2-1
v_call: TRBV19
d_call: TRBD2

cdr3_nt: TGTGCCAGCAGCGGCGGGGGACAGGTGTTTGGCTACACCTTC
cdr3_aa: CASSGGGQVFGYTF
clone_size: few
j_call: TRBJ1-2
v_call: TRBV9
d_call: TRBD1

cdr3_nt: TGTGCCAGCAGCCCATACGGGACTAGCGGGGGGCAGAACACCGGGGAGCTGTTTTTT
cdr3_aa: CASSPYGTSGGQNTGELFF
clone_size: .
j_call: TRBJ2-2
v_call: TRBV13
d_call: TRBD2

cdr3_nt: TGTGCCAGCAGCTTCTCCGGGACAGGAGGCGACGAGCAGTACTTC
cdr3_aa: CASSFSGTGGDEQYF
clone_size: .
j_call: TRBJ2-7
v_call: TRBV5-8
d_call: TRBD1

cdr3_nt: TGTGCCAGCAGCCCCAATCCCTTAGCCCCCACCTTC
cdr3_aa: CASSPNPLAPTF
clone_size: .
j_call: TRBJ1-2
v_call: TRBV7-2
d_call: .

cdr3_nt: TGTGCCTGGAGTGCTCTAGCGGCCTACGAGCAGTACTTC
cdr3_aa: CAWSALAAYEQYF
clone_size: .
j_call: TRBJ2-7
v_call: TRBV30
d_call: TRBD2

cdr3_nt: TGTGCCAGCACCTTGACAGGCTACCGAAATGGCTACACCTTC
cdr3_aa: CASTLTGYRNGYTF
clone_size: .
j_call: TRBJ1-2
v_call: TRBV6-4
d_call: .

cdr3_nt: TGTGCCAGCAGTCTCCTCGGGACTACTGGGGAGCTGTTTTTT
cdr3_aa: CASSLLGTTGELFF
clone_size: few
j_call: TRBJ2-2
v_call: TRBV2
d_call: TRBD2

cdr3_nt: TGTGCCAGCAGCTCCAATCGGGACACTGAAGCTTTCTTT
cdr3_aa: CASSSNRDTEAFF
clone_size: .
j_call: TRBJ1-1
v_call: TRBV7-7
d_call: .

cdr3_nt: TGCGCCAGCAGCGGGGTAGCGGGGGGTCAGAACACCGGGGAGCTGTTTTTT
cdr3_aa: CASSGVAGGQNTGELFF
clone_size: .
j_call: TRBJ2-2
v_call: TRBV5-1
d_call: TRBD2

cdr3_nt: TGCGCCAGCAGCTCTAGCGGGGGCCCGCCCGAGACCCAGTACTTC
cdr3_aa: CASSSSGGPPETQYF
clone_size: .
j_call: TRBJ2-5
v_call: TRBV5-1
d_call: TRBD2

cdr3_nt: TGTGCCAGCAGCGGGAAGGAGGGAAATGAGCAGTTCTTC
cdr3_aa: CASSGKEGNEQFF
clone_size: once
j_call: TRBJ2-1
v_call: TRBV7-7
d_call: .

cdr3_nt: TGTGCCAGCAGCAGCCGACAGGGCTCAACTAATGAAAAACTGTTTTTT
cdr3_aa: CASSSRQGSTNEKLFF
clone_size: .
j_call: TRBJ1-4
v_call: TRBV2
d_call: TRBD1

cdr3_nt: TGCGCCAGCAGCTTTGGGGAGAGATTCTATGGCTACACCTTC
cdr3_aa: CASSFGERFYGYTF
clone_size: .
j_call: TRBJ1-2
v_call: TRBV5-1
d_call: .

cdr3_nt: TGTGCCACCAGTGACCCGACAGATTACACCGGGGAGCTGTTTTTT
cdr3_aa: CATSDPTDYTGELFF
clone_size: .
j_call: TRBJ2-2
v_call: TRBV24-1
d_call: .

cdr3_nt: TGTGCCAGCAGCTCCACAGCGACAGGGGAATACGAGCAGTACTTC
cdr3_aa: CASSSTATGEYEQYF
clone_size: .
j_call: TRBJ2-7
v_call: TRBV13
d_call: TRBD1

cdr3_nt: TGTGCCAGCAGCCACCCAGGGAATCAGCCCCAGCATTTT
cdr3_aa: CASSHPGNQPQHF
clone_size: .
j_call: TRBJ1-5
v_call: TRBV11-2
d_call: .

cdr3_nt: TGTGCCAGTAGTATAGAAAGGGGCGCTGAAGCTTTCTTT
cdr3_aa: CASSIERGAEAFF
clone_size: .
j_call: TRBJ1-1
v_call: TRBV19
d_call: .

cdr3_nt: TGTGCCAGTAGCCCAGACAGGGCGCGTGGTCTTAATCAGCCCCAGCATTTT
cdr3_aa: CASSPDRARGLNQPQHF
clone_size: .
j_call: TRBJ1-5
v_call: TRBV19
d_call: TRBD1

cdr3_nt: TGTGCCAGCTCACCCGGCCCAGGTATGGGTGGCGATGAAAAACTGTTTTTT
cdr3_aa: CASSPGPGMGGDEKLFF
clone_size: .
j_call: TRBJ1-4
v_call: TRBV18
d_call: .

cdr3_nt: TGTGCCAGCAGCCCGGACAGGGCTGGCTATGGCTACACCTTC
cdr3_aa: CASSPDRAGYGYTF
clone_size: .
j_call: TRBJ1-2
v_call: TRBV5-4
d_call: TRBD1

cdr3_nt: TGTGCCAGCAGCCTGGACAGGGATGCAGAGACCCAGTACTTC
cdr3_aa: CASSLDRDAETQYF
clone_size: .
j_call: TRBJ2-5
v_call: TRBV7-8
d_call: TRBD1

cdr3_nt: TGTGCCAGCACCAGGAAACACGGCGTTGGGGGGGAGCTGTTTTTT
cdr3_aa: CASTRKHGVGGELFF
clone_size: .
j_call: TRBJ2-2
v_call: TRBV2
d_call: .

cdr3_nt: TGCGCCAGCAGCTCAGGGGAGACCTCACCCCTCCACTTT
cdr3_aa: CASSSGETSPLHF
clone_size: .
j_call: TRBJ1-6
v_call: TRBV5-1
d_call: .

cdr3_nt: TGCGCCAGCAGATTAACAGGGCGCAATTCACCCCTCCACTTT
cdr3_aa: CASRLTGRNSPLHF
clone_size: .
j_call: TRBJ1-6
v_call: TRBV5-1
d_call: .

cdr3_nt: TGTGCCAGCAGTTCGACAGTGAACACTGAAGCTTTCTTT
cdr3_aa: CASSSTVNTEAFF
clone_size: .
j_call: TRBJ1-1
v_call: TRBV6-1
d_call: .

cdr3_nt: TGTGCCAGCAGTGCAACCGGGACAGGCTTCTACAATGAGCAGTTCTTC
cdr3_aa: CASSATGTGFYNEQFF
clone_size: .
j_call: TRBJ2-1
v_call: TRBV6-1
d_call: TRBD1

cdr3_nt: TGTGCCACCAGCAGGGGGGGAACAGGGGGAAACCAAGAGACCCAGTACTTC
cdr3_aa: CATSRGGTGGNQETQYF
clone_size: .
j_call: TRBJ2-5
v_call: TRBV15
d_call: TRBD1

cdr3_nt: TGTGCCTGGAGTGTACTGGGGCAGGGGGCCCAGCCCCAGCATTTT
cdr3_aa: CAWSVLGQGAQPQHF
clone_size: .
j_call: TRBJ1-5
v_call: TRBV30
d_call: TRBD1

cdr3_nt: TGTGCCAGCAGTTACTCGGGGGGAGGACAACTGTTTTTT
cdr3_aa: CASSYSGGGQLFF
clone_size: .
j_call: TRBJ1-4
v_call: TRBV6-2/TRBV6-3
d_call: .

cdr3_nt: TGTGCCAGCAGGGACAGGGCGAGCTCCTACGAGCAGTACTTC
cdr3_aa: CASRDRASSYEQYF
clone_size: .
j_call: TRBJ2-7
v_call: TRBV19
d_call: TRBD1

cdr3_nt: TGTGCCAGCAGCCTATCTTTAGCGGGAGGCCAAGAGACCCAGTACTTC
cdr3_aa: CASSLSLAGGQETQYF
clone_size: few
j_call: TRBJ2-5
v_call: TRBV4-2
d_call: TRBD2

cdr3_nt: TGTGCCAGCAGCCTAACGAGGAACTATGGCTACACCTTC
cdr3_aa: CASSLTRNYGYTF
clone_size: .
j_call: TRBJ1-2
v_call: TRBV6-1
d_call: .

cdr3_nt: TGTGCCAGCAGCCAAACCCAACTAGCCCCGGGTGAGCAGTTCTTC
cdr3_aa: CASSQTQLAPGEQFF
clone_size: .
j_call: TRBJ2-1
v_call: TRBV3-1/TRBV3-2
d_call: .

cdr3_nt: TGTGCCAGCCAACAAGGCCAGGGGGCGCGCACAGATACGCAGTATTTT
cdr3_aa: CASQQGQGARTDTQYF
clone_size: .
j_call: TRBJ2-3
v_call: TRBV7-2
d_call: TRBD1

cdr3_nt: TGTGCCAGCATGGGACAGGGGGCTCGGAATCAGCCCCAGCATTTT
cdr3_aa: CASMGQGARNQPQHF
clone_size: .
j_call: TRBJ1-5
v_call: TRBV2
d_call: TRBD1

cdr3_nt: TGTGCCAGCAGTTCTACCGGGTCCCCGGCTTTT
cdr3_aa: CASSSTGSPAF
clone_size: .
j_call: TRBJ1-3
v_call: TRBV28
d_call: .

cdr3_nt: TGTGCCTGGAGGACTAGCGGGCTGTACGAGCAGTACTTC
cdr3_aa: CAWRTSGLYEQYF
clone_size: once
j_call: TRBJ2-7
v_call: TRBV30
d_call: TRBD2

cdr3_nt: TGTGCCAGCACCAAACTTTTGCCCATTCCGCCCGGCACAGATACGCAGTATTTT
cdr3_aa: CASTKLLPIPPGTDTQYF
clone_size: .
j_call: TRBJ2-3
v_call: TRBV28
d_call: .

cdr3_nt: TGCGCCAGCAGCTTGGGAGGTCAACCCACATACGATGAGCAGTTCTTC
cdr3_aa: CASSLGGQPTYDEQFF
clone_size: .
j_call: TRBJ2-1
v_call: TRBV5-1
d_call: .

cdr3_nt: TGCAGTGCCACTCGCGAGACCCAGTACTTC
cdr3_aa: CSATRETQYF
clone_size: .
j_call: TRBJ2-5
v_call: TRBV20-1
d_call: .

cdr3_nt: TGTGCCAGCAGCCAGGACAGCATCTCTGCAGCCAACGTCCTGACTTTC
cdr3_aa: CASSQDSISAANVLTF
clone_size: .
j_call: TRBJ2-6
v_call: TRBV4-2
d_call: .

cdr3_nt: TGTGCCAGCAGTTCTAGCGGGAGGGCCCGCACGGGCGAGCAGTACTTC
cdr3_aa: CASSSSGRARTGEQYF
clone_size: few
j_call: TRBJ2-7
v_call: TRBV28
d_call: TRBD2

cdr3_nt: TGTGCCATCAGTGAGTCAGCCGCCATCCTGAATCAGCCCCAGCATTTT
cdr3_aa: CAISESAAILNQPQHF
clone_size: .
j_call: TRBJ1-5
v_call: TRBV10-3
d_call: .

cdr3_nt: TGTGCCAGCAGTGAATATCGGGACACGAATGAAAAACTGTTTTTT
cdr3_aa: CASSEYRDTNEKLFF
clone_size: .
j_call: TRBJ1-4
v_call: TRBV2
d_call: .

cdr3_nt: TGTGCCATCAGTGCAAAGGGGGGGTCCTACGAGCAGTACTTC
cdr3_aa: CAISAKGGSYEQYF
clone_size: .
j_call: TRBJ2-7
v_call: TRBV10-3
d_call: .

cdr3_nt: TGCGCCAGCAGCTTGGGGCGGGGGGCCCAAGAGACCCAGTACTTC
cdr3_aa: CASSLGRGAQETQYF
clone_size: .
j_call: TRBJ2-5
v_call: TRBV5-1
d_call: TRBD2

cdr3_nt: TGTGCCATCAGTGAGAGTCAGGCCGACCACACTGAAGCTTTCTTT
cdr3_aa: CAISESQADHTEAFF
clone_size: few
j_call: TRBJ1-1
v_call: TRBV10-3
d_call: .

cdr3_nt: TGTGCCAGTAGTACCCGGGGGGGGGTTGGCGAGTTCTTC
cdr3_aa: CASSTRGGVGEFF
clone_size: .
j_call: TRBJ2-1
v_call: TRBV19
d_call: TRBD2

cdr3_nt: TGTGCCAGCAGCTCCGGACTAGCGGGGAGAAATGAGCAGTTCTTC
cdr3_aa: CASSSGLAGRNEQFF
clone_size: .
j_call: TRBJ2-1
v_call: TRBV11-3
d_call: TRBD2

cdr3_nt: TGTGCCAGCAGTTCCGAGGGACAGCTAAGGAGCTCCCTCCACTTT
cdr3_aa: CASSSEGQLRSSLHF
clone_size: .
j_call: TRBJ1-6
v_call: TRBV27
d_call: TRBD1

cdr3_nt: TGCGCCACCAAAACAGGGCCGGGCACCGGGGAGCTGTTTTTT
cdr3_aa: CATKTGPGTGELFF
clone_size: few
j_call: TRBJ2-2
v_call: TRBV5-1
d_call: .